Shown below are 8 T cell receptor beta chains from a single sample sequenced in a study of siplizumab effects on memory and regulatory T cells. Sequencing was performed with immunoSEQ multiplex PCR; in TCRdb, only in-frame clones are kept and a portion is missing. The profile shows around 97,000 clones, about 93% of them singletons. What was sequenced was non-Treg CD4+ T cells sorted from blood. These receptors originate from a human donor in good health.

J is TRBJ1-1 and V is TRBV4-2, with 9 bases identical to TRBD1. The CDR3 contains 17 residues. Trimming removed 1 base from V and 6 bases from J; junction bases left unmatched: 12. Germline V gene sequence: CDR1 LGHNA, CDR2 YNFKEQ. In DNA form, the CDR3 reads TGTGCCAGCAGCCAAGTCCCAATTGGGACAGGGTGGGCTGAAGCTTTCTTT. Protein: CASSQVPIGTGWAEAFF.

The chain's CDR3 is CASSYSGASGYNEQFF. The CDR3 DNA follows: TGTGCCAGCAGTTACTCAGGGGCTAGCGGTTACAATGAGCAGTTCTTC. The V gene is TRBV6-6, the J gene TRBJ2-1; 7 bases map to TRBD2. The length of the CDR3 is 16 residues. Germline loops: CDR1 MNHNY, CDR2 SVGAGI (reference sequence). J lost 4 bases, V lost 0 bases, and 6 bases had no gene match.

This chain connects TRBV10-2 to TRBJ1-4; possible D gene TRBD1, 6 bases. Germline CDR1 is WSHSY and CDR2 is SAAADI. CDR3 length equals 14 residues. V lost 4 bases and J 4 bases, leaving 10 bases between the germline ends. The CDR3 sequence: CASSVRGGNEKLFF. The CDR3 coding sequence is TGCGCCAGCAGTGTTAGGGGGGGTAATGAAAAACTGTTTTTT.

The chain joins TRBV5-1 to TRBJ2-7; D call uncertain. With 1 base removed from V and 0 bases from J, the gap between germline ends came to 11 bases. Germline CDR1 is SGHRS and CDR2 is YFSETQ. The CDR3 totals 15 residues. The CDR3 loop is CASSLSRMNSYEQYF. CDR3 bases: TGCGCCAGCAGCTTGAGTAGGATGAACTCCTACGAGCAGTACTTC.

This clone was counted once. The rearrangement joins TRBV5-1 to TRBJ2-3, with 7 bases fitting TRBD2. Unmatched junction bases numbered 6, after V lost 5 bases and J lost 0 bases. This CDR3 is built from 15 residues. From germline, CDR1 is SGHRS and CDR2 YFSETQ. The CDR3 loop reads CASSAGVISTDTQYF. The CDR3 DNA reads as TGCGCCAGCAGTGCGGGAGTTATTAGCACAGATACGCAGTATTTT.

V is TRBV5-1 and J is TRBJ2-5; D is perhaps TRBD1 or TRBD2 (5 bases each). This CDR3 has 17 amino acids. Looked up from germline, CDR1 is SGHRS and CDR2 is YFSETQ. V was shortened by 4 bases and J by 5 bases, with 24 bases between the two germline ends. DNA of the CDR3: TGCGCCAGCAGCCGGGACCCTCGGGATGGGTTAATGGAGACCCAGTACTTC. Protein product: CASSRDPRDGLMETQYF.

The rearrangement links TRBV27 to TRBJ2-7, with TRBD1 identical over 7 bases. The CDR3 spans 13 residues. V trimming: 9 bases; J trimming: 5 bases; junction bases outside the gene matches: 10. CDR1 and CDR2 (germline): MNHEY, SMNVEV (reference sequence). In nucleotides, the CDR3 is TGTGCCAGTCAATACAGGGGTTCCCACGAGCAGTACTTC. Translated, it gives CASQYRGSHEQYF.

The chain carries TRBV2 and TRBJ2-7; the match to TRBD1 covers 9 bases. This CDR3 has 14 residues. Germline loops: CDR1 SNHLY, CDR2 FYNNEI. V was pared by 6 bases and J by 6 bases, with 9 bases of the junction left unmatched. CDR3 loop: CASSSDRGGGEQYF. CDR3 nucleotides: TGTGCCAGCAGCTCGGACAGGGGAGGGGGCGAGCAGTACTTC.